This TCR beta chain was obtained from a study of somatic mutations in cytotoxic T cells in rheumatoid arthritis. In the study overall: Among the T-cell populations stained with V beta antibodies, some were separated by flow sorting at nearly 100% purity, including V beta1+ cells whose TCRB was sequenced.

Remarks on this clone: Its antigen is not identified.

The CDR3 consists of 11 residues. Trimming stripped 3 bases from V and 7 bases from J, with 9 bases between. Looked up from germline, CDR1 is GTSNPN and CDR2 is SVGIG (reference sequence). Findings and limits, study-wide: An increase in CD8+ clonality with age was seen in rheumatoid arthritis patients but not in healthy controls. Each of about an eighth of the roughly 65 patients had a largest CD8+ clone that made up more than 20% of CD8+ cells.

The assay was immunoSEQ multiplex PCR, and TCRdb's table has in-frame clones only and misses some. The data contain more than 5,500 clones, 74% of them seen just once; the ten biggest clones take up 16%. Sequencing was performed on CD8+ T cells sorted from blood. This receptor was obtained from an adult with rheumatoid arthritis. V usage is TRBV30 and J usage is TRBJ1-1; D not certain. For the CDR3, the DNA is TGTGCCTGGAGGGGGTACGGTGAAGCTTTCTTT. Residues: CAWRGYGEAFF.